The 23 T cell receptor beta chains below come from one sample, sequenced in a study of spatial heterogeneity in lung cancer. The time point is: sample taken at primary tumor resection. Whole RNA was taken from tumor, nontumor lung or frozen PBMC; it was then sequenced unsorted. In TCRdb, the 5' RACE reads were re-called with MiXCR into one record per CDR3 protein. The sample yields tens of thousands of distinct CDR3 sequences, around 8.4% seen once. Here the sequenced sample was PBMCs, taken at surgery. All receptors come from a female donor with early-stage non-small cell lung cancer.

This clonotype was counted between two and nine times. V and J are TRBV25-1 and TRBJ2-5, with D hard to call. The CDR3 is 15 amino acids. Germline V gene lookup returns CDR1 MGHDK and CDR2 SYGVNS. The V end was cut by 7 bases, the J end by 2 bases, with 17 bases between. CDR3 bases: TGTGCCAGCACCTCCCTCCTCTCGCGGCAAGAGACCCAGTACTTC. It is translated as CASTSLLSRQETQYF.

This clonotype occurred many times. The genes are TRBV28 and TRBJ2-1; 7 positions match TRBD2. The junction had 19 bases not matched to a gene; V was cut back by 5 bases and J by 9 bases. The CDR3 is 17 residues long. The germline CDR1 and CDR2 sequences are MDHEN and SYDVKM. This chain's CDR3 is CASSPTPGTKGRVEQFF. The CDR3, as DNA: TGTGCCAGCAGTCCAACCCCCGGGACTAAGGGGAGAGTTGAGCAGTTCTTC.

This clonotype was picked up a small number of times. DNA of the CDR3: TGTGCCAGCTCACCACCGGGGGGGCGGGCGAACACTGAAGCTTTCTTT. Translated: CASSPPGGRANTEAFF. This chain links TRBV18 with TRBJ1-1; TRBD1 is a possible D gene (6 bases). The germline gives CDR1 KGHSH, CDR2 LQKENI. The CDR3 has 16 amino acids. V lost 0 bases, J lost 1 base, and 12 bases lay in between. The whole variable domain, filled in from reference TRBV18 and TRBJ1-1, reads NAGVMQNPRHLVRRRGQEARLRCSPMKGHSHVYWYRQLPEEGLKFMVYLQKENIIDESGMPKERFSAEFPKEGPSILRIQQVVRGDSAAYFCASSPPGGRANTEAFFGQGTRLTVV.

This clonotype was recorded many times. This chain connects TRBV7-6 to TRBJ2-6; perhaps TRBD1 as D (5 bases). Germline V gene sequence: CDR1 SGHVS, CDR2 FNYEAQ. V lost 10 bases to trimming and J lost 0 bases, with 16 bases between them. CDR3 size: 16 residues. The CDR3 is CATDSQSPSGANVLTF. The CDR3 DNA follows: TGTGCCACAGACAGTCAGAGCCCCTCTGGGGCCAACGTCCTGACTTTC.

The table lists this clonotype with a few counts. The rearrangement uses TRBV10-3 and TRBJ2-7; D is unresolved. Germline V lookup: CDR1 ENHRY, CDR2 SYGVKD. Deletions cut 0 bases from V and 6 bases from J, with 12 bases between. The CDR3 runs 14 residues. CDR3 protein: CAISESVQTGEQYV. DNA of the CDR3: TGTGCCATCAGTGAGTCGGTACAAACGGGCGAGCAGTACGTC.

This clonotype was seen a handful of times. The chain has TRBV7-2 and TRBJ1-4; D gene ambiguous. CDR3 size: 12 residues. Trimming took 2 bases from V and 8 from J, leaving 6 bases between them. CDR1 is SGHTA and CDR2 is FQGNSA in the germline V gene. CDR3 in amino acids: CASSLPAEKLFF. The CDR3 DNA follows: TGTGCCAGCAGCTTACCCGCAGAAAAACTGTTTTTT.

This clonotype was observed at least ten times. This chain links TRBV28 with TRBJ1-2, with 9 positions matching TRBD1. Germline CDR1 MDHEN, CDR2 SYDVKM. V shed 11 bases and J 5 bases; nucleotides not matched to a gene: 6. CDR3 size: 12 residues. CDR3 in DNA: TGTGCCTTAGGACAGGGGCAATATGGCTACACCTTC. It yields the protein CALGQGQYGYTF.

This clonotype occurred many times. J is TRBJ1-1 and V is TRBV7-3, with TRBD1 matching over 7 bases. The V gene end was trimmed by 4 bases and the J gene end by 4 bases; junction bases not matched to a gene: 9. The CDR3 is made up of 15 amino acids. The germline V gene encodes CDR1 SGHTA and CDR2 FQGTGA. CDR3 protein: CASSSRTGPGTEAFF. The CDR3 bases are TGTGCCAGCAGCTCTCGGACAGGACCGGGCACTGAAGCTTTCTTT.

This clonotype was seen many times. The V gene is TRBV12-3 or TRBV12-4, the J gene TRBJ1-1; D ambiguous. The V gene lost 1 base and the J gene lost 11 bases, with 8 bases spanning the gap. This CDR3 has 11 residues. CDR3 nucleotide sequence: TGTGCCAGCAGTTTAGGGGATTGGGCTTTCTTT. This gives the protein CASSLGDWAFF.

Ten or more counts support this clonotype. Here the CDR3 reads CASSYTISGTGGTGELFF. The CDR3 DNA follows: TGTGCCAGCAGTTACACAATTTCCGGGACAGGGGGAACCGGGGAGCTGTTTTTT. The chain uses TRBV6-5 and TRBJ2-2; TRBD1 matches 11 bases. The V gene end was trimmed by 2 bases and the J gene end by 5 bases; junction bases not matched to a gene: 10. CDR3 size: 18 residues. Germline V gene data show CDR1 as MNHEY and CDR2 as SVGAGI.

In its sample, this clonotype was seen a few times. J is TRBJ2-5 and V is TRBV25-1; D perhaps matches TRBD2 (6 bases). Germline CDR1 is MGHDK and CDR2 is SYGVNS. V lost 1 base and J 5 bases, leaving 17 bases between the germline ends. CDR3 length: 16 amino acids. This CDR3 is CASSESQAGPRETQYF. The DNA for the CDR3 is TGTGCCAGCAGTGAATCCCAAGCGGGTCCTAGGGAGACCCAGTACTTC.

In the case of this clonotype: This may come from a read error, since a much larger clone is one base off. V gene TRBV7-2 combines with J gene TRBJ1-6, with D unclear. Germline CDR1 and CDR2: SGHTA and FQGNSA. The CDR3 is made up of 17 amino acids. In DNA form, the CDR3 reads TGTGCCGGCAGCTTAGTCACGCCTTATATCTATAATTCACCCCTCCACTTT. It specifies CAGSLVTPYIYNSPLHF.

This clonotype was observed at least ten times. The rearrangement uses TRBV28 and TRBJ1-1; the D is unclear. The germline V gene encodes CDR1 MDHEN and CDR2 SYDVKM. V lost 6 bases to trimming and J lost 0 bases, with 14 bases between them. This CDR3 spans 15 amino acids. DNA for the CDR3: TGTGCCAGCAGCCCATCCGGACGGATGAACACTGAAGCTTTCTTT. Amino acid sequence: CASSPSGRMNTEAFF. The whole variable domain, remainder taken from reference TRBV28 and TRBJ1-1, is DVKVTQSSRYLVKRTGEKVFLECVQDMDHENMFWYRQDPGLGLRLIYFSYDVKMKEKGDIPEGYSVSREKKERFSLILESASTNQTSMYLCASSPSGRMNTEAFFGQGTRLTVV.

This clonotype turned up a few times. V usage is TRBV6-5 and J usage is TRBJ1-4; the match to TRBD1 covers 10 bases. Germline V lookup: CDR1 MNHEY, CDR2 SVGAGI. The junction had 5 bases not matched to a gene; V was cut back by 4 bases and J by 6 bases. The CDR3 length is 15 residues. The chain's CDR3 is CASSSPGTGDEKLFF. As DNA, the CDR3 is TGTGCCAGCAGTTCCCCCGGGACAGGGGATGAAAAACTGTTTTTT.

This clonotype was observed a handful of times. The chain couples TRBV24-1 to TRBJ2-7; 9 bases are a match to TRBD1. The CDR3 covers 13 residues. The J segment lost 5 bases and the V segment lost 5 bases, leaving 3 bases of the junction unmatched. CDR1 KGHDR and CDR2 SFDVKD come from the germline V gene. The CDR3, as DNA: TGTGCCACCAGTGGAGGACAGGGGAACGAGCAGTACTTC. Its protein is CATSGGQGNEQYF.

This clonotype turned up a few times. The J gene is TRBJ1-5, the V gene TRBV6-6, with D possibly matching TRBD1 (6 bases). CDR1 and CDR2 from the germline V gene are MNHNY and SVGAGI (reference sequence). Between the trimmed V and J ends, which lost 0 bases and 2 bases, there was a span of 14 bases. The CDR3 consists of 17 residues. The CDR3 nucleotides read TGTGCCAGCAGTTACTCGAGCTCGGGGGGCGGCAATCAGCCCCAGCATTTT. This sequence encodes CASSYSSSGGGNQPQHF.

This clonotype was observed many times. This chain uses TRBV5-4 with TRBJ2-5; a possible D gene is TRBD2 (5 bases). Per the germline V gene, CDR1 is SGHNT and CDR2 is YYREEE (reference sequence). The CDR3 runs to 14 residues. Trimming took off 3 bases at V and 5 bases at J, with 14 bases between the two ends. CDR3 region: CASSSRTSPETQYF. Written as DNA, the CDR3 is TGTGCCAGCAGCTCCCGGACTTCGCCCGAGACCCAGTACTTC.

This clonotype has a handful of counts. The chain's CDR3 is CASSSNDRGNTEAFF. CDR3 DNA sequence: TGTGCCAGCAGTTCCAATGACAGGGGGAACACTGAAGCTTTCTTT. V usage is TRBV6-6 and J usage is TRBJ1-1; TRBD1 aligns across 8 bases. V was clipped by 4 bases and J by 1 base; unmatched bases: 5. Per the germline V gene, CDR1 is MNHNY and CDR2 is SVGAGI (reference sequence). CDR3 length: 15 residues.

This rearrangement joins TRBV13 to TRBJ2-7; D assignment may be TRBD1 or TRBD2 (6 bases each). The CDR3 length is 15 residues. CDR1 is PRHDT and CDR2 is FYEKMQ in the germline V gene (reference sequence). Deletions cut 2 bases from V and 5 bases from J, with 16 bases between. CDR3 in amino acids: CASSLRGSGDNEQYF. CDR3 coding DNA: TGTGCCAGCAGCTTAAGAGGTTCGGGGGACAACGAGCAGTACTTC.

CDR3: CASSREATDTQYF. The CDR3 DNA reads as TGTGCCAGCAGCCGAGAGGCAACAGATACGCAGTATTTT. This chain joins TRBV2 and TRBJ2-3; D is undetermined. Germline V gene data show CDR1 as SNHLY and CDR2 as FYNNEI. The CDR3 has 13 residues. Trimming pared 6 bases from V and 3 bases from J, leaving 10 bases between. The full variable domain, in which reference TRBV2 and TRBJ2-3 provide the parts outside the CDR3, is EPEVTQTPSHQVTQMGQEVILRCVPISNHLYFYWYRQILGQKVEFLVSFYNNEISEKSEIFDDQFSVERPDGSNFTLKIRSTKLEDSAMYFCASSREATDTQYFGPGTRLTVL.

This clonotype was seen at least ten times. V and J are TRBV20-1 and TRBJ1-6; tentative D call: TRBD1 (5 bases). The CDR3 is 16 residues long. Germline CDR1 and CDR2: DFQATT and SNEGSKA (reference sequence). Trimming removed 5 bases at V and 0 bases at J, with 14 bases between. CDR3 residues: CSAHLQESSYNSPLHF. CDR3 bases: TGCAGTGCTCACCTACAGGAAAGCTCCTATAATTCACCCCTCCACTTT.

The chain has TRBV7-2 and TRBJ2-3; D is perhaps TRBD1 or TRBD2 (5 bases each). The CDR3 is made up of 14 amino acids. Germline lookup yields CDR1 SGHTA and CDR2 FQGNSA. Trimming cost V 1 base and J 4 bases, with 9 bases left between them. The DNA for the CDR3 is TGTGCCAGCAGCTTAGGGCTGGGGGCAGATACGCAGTATTTT. It codes for CASSLGLGADTQYF.

This clonotype was found a few times. The gene calls are TRBV2 and TRBJ2-5; D is possibly TRBD1 (5 bases). CDR3 size: 14 residues. Germline V gene lookup returns CDR1 SNHLY and CDR2 FYNNEI. Trimming removed 9 bases from V and 2 bases from J, with 16 bases in between. CDR3 coding DNA: TGTGCCAGATCGGCCGTGGGGCAGCAAGAGACCCAGTACTTC. Translating gives CARSAVGQQETQYF. Drawing the rest from reference TRBV2 and TRBJ2-5, the complete variable domain is EPEVTQTPSHQVTQMGQEVILRCVPISNHLYFYWYRQILGQKVEFLVSFYNNEISEKSEIFDDQFSVERPDGSNFTLKIRSTKLEDSAMYFCARSAVGQQETQYFGPGTRLLVL.